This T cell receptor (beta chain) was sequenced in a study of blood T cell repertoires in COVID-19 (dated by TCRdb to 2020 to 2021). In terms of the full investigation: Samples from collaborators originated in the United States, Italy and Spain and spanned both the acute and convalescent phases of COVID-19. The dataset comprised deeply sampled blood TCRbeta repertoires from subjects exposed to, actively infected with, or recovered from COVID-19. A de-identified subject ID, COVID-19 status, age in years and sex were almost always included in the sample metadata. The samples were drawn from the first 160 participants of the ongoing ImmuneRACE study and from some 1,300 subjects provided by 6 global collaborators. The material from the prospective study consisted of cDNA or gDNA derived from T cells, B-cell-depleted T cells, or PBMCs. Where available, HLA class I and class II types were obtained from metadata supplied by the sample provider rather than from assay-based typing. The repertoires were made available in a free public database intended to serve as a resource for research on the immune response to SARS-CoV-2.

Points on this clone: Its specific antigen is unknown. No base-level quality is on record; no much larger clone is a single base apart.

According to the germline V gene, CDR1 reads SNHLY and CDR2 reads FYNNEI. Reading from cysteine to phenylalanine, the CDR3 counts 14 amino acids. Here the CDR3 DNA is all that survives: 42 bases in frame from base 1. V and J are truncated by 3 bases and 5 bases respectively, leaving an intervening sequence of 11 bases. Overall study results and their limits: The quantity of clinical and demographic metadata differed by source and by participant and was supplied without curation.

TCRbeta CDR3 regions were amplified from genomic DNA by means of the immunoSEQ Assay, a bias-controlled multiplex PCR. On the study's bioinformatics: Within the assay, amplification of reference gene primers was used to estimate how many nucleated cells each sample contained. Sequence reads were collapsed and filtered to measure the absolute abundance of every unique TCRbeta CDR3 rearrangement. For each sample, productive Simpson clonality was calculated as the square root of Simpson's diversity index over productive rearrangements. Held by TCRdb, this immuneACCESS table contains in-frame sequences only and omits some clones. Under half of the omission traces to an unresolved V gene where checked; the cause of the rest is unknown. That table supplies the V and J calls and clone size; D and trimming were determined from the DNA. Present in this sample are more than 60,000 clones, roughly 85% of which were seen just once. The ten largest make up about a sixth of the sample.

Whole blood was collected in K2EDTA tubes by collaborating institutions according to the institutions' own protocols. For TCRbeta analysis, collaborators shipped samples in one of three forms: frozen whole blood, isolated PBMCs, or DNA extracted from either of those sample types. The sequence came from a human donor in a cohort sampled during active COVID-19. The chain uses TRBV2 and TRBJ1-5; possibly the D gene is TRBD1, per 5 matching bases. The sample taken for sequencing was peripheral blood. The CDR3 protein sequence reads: CASSDGGYDQPQHF. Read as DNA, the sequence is TGTGCCAGCAGTGATGGGGGGTATGATCAGCCCCAGCATTTT.